A single sample gave rise to the 15 T cell receptor beta chains below, sequenced in a study of blood T cell repertoires in COVID-19. TCRdb keeps only in-frame clones here, not all; method: immunoSEQ multiplex PCR. The table includes 210,000 or so clones, roughly four fifths detected once. The sequenced sample was peripheral blood. The receptors stem from a man aged 50 to 60 who had recovered from COVID-19.

The chain combines TRBV30 with TRBJ1-6; TRBD1 matches at 7 bases. Trimming at V came to 0 bases and at J to 9 bases, leaving 5 bases not matched to a gene. The CDR3 has 14 amino acids. Germline V gene data show CDR1 as GTSNPN and CDR2 as SVGIG (reference sequence). The CDR3 coding sequence is TGTGCCTGGAGTGTAGAGGGGGCGGGTTCACCCCTCCACTTT. It is translated as CAWSVEGAGSPLHF.

The J gene is TRBJ2-1, the V gene TRBV9; tentatively, D is TRBD1 (6 bases). CDR3 length: 16 residues. V lost 0 bases to trimming and J lost 0 bases, with 10 bases between them. In germline, CDR1 is SGDLS, CDR2 YYNGEE. The CDR3 loop reads CASSVVTGSSYNEQFF. Written as DNA, the CDR3 is TGTGCCAGCAGCGTAGTAACAGGGAGCTCCTACAATGAGCAGTTCTTC. Based on the CDR3 plus reference TRBV9 and TRBJ2-1, the full variable domain is DSGVTQTPKHLITATGQRVTLRCSPRSGDLSVYWYQQSLDQGLQFLIQYYNGEERAKGNILERFSAQQFPDLHSELNLSSLELGDSALYFCASSVVTGSSYNEQFFGPGTRLTVL.

The chain has TRBV10-3 and TRBJ2-2; 11 bases are a match to TRBD1. The CDR3 totals 16 residues. Germline lookup yields CDR1 ENHRY and CDR2 SYGVKD. The J segment lost 6 bases and the V segment lost 3 bases, leaving 6 bases of the junction unmatched. The CDR3 protein is CAISDGGQGAAGELFF. The DNA of the CDR3 is TGTGCCATCAGTGATGGAGGACAGGGGGCGGCCGGGGAGCTGTTTTTT.

V is TRBV5-1 and J is TRBJ2-3, with D possibly being TRBD1 (5 bases). The CDR3 is made up of 16 amino acids. V was cut by 1 base and J by 0 bases, with 12 bases left in between. CDR1 and CDR2 from the germline V gene are SGHRS and YFSETQ. The DNA for the CDR3 is TGCGCCAGCAGCTTGCCCCGACAGACTAGCACAGATACGCAGTATTTT. This codes for CASSLPRQTSTDTQYF.

The rearrangement joins TRBV2 to TRBJ1-5; tentatively, D is TRBD1 (5 bases). CDR1 is SNHLY, CDR2 FYNNEI, per germline. Trimming cost V 6 bases and J 3 bases, with 9 bases left between them. This CDR3 is built from 13 residues. The CDR3 region is CASRGQNNQPQHF. The CDR3 DNA sequence: TGTGCCAGCAGGGGGCAGAACAATCAGCCCCAGCATTTT.

This clone was detected a few times. The genes are TRBV6-2 or TRBV6-3 and TRBJ2-3; D is unclear. Trimming shortened V by 0 bases and J by 1 base, and 23 bases separated the two germline ends. Germline CDR1 MNHEY, CDR2 SVGEGT. This CDR3 is 20 amino acids long. The DNA of the CDR3 is TGTGCCAGCAGTTACTCGTTGAGGCTAGTTGTCGATTTTGGCACAGATACGCAGTATTTT. Amino acids: CASSYSLRLVVDFGTDTQYF.

This chain links TRBV9 with TRBJ2-2; D might be TRBD2 (5 bases). V lost 0 bases, J lost 3 bases, and 12 bases lay in between. From germline, CDR1 is SGDLS and CDR2 YYNGEE. This CDR3 comprises 16 residues. The DNA for the CDR3 is TGTGCCAGCAGCGTAGAAGAAGGCGGGCACACCGGGGAGCTGTTTTTT. Translation: CASSVEEGGHTGELFF.

The genes are TRBV19 and TRBJ1-3; D is undetermined. CDR1 and CDR2 from the germline V gene are LNHDA and SQIVND (reference sequence). The CDR3 sequence is 14 residues long. Trimming removed 5 bases at V and 4 bases at J, with 12 bases between. CDR3 loop: CASSQQRIGNTIYF. The CDR3 bases are TGTGCCAGTAGTCAACAGCGGATCGGAAACACCATATATTTT.

The V gene is TRBV4-3, the J gene TRBJ2-1; TRBD2 agrees at 8 bases. The ends lost 0 bases at V and 5 bases at J; junction bases unmatched: 12. Germline V gene data show CDR1 as LGHNA and CDR2 as YSLEER. The CDR3 sequence is 18 residues long. The CDR3 coding sequence is TGCGCCAGCAGCCAAGAATTACTAGCGGTGGGAGTAAACAATGAGCAGTTCTTC. Translating gives CASSQELLAVGVNNEQFF.

This clone was recorded a few times. The chain carries TRBV6-4 and TRBJ2-7; 7 nucleotides align to TRBD2. The CDR3 length is 15 residues. With 6 bases clipped from V and 3 bases from J, the junction kept 11 bases outside the gene matches. Germline lookup yields CDR1 MRHNA and CDR2 SNTAGT. CDR3 sequence: CASSRRAGEGYEQYF. The CDR3 nucleotides are TGTGCCAGCAGCCGCAGGGCGGGAGAAGGCTACGAGCAGTACTTC.

The chain employs TRBV19 and TRBJ2-1; 10 positions agree with TRBD2. V lost 5 bases and J lost 0; bases outside the gene matches: 13. Germline values: CDR1 LNHDA, CDR2 SQIVND (reference sequence). This CDR3 region has 19 residues. The CDR3 spells CASSRRGRSGRASYNEQFF. Written as DNA, the CDR3 is TGTGCCAGTAGTCGGAGGGGACGAAGCGGGAGGGCCTCCTACAATGAGCAGTTCTTC.

This clone has only a few counts. The chain combines TRBV2 with TRBJ1-4, with D possibly being TRBD1 (6 bases). CDR3 size: 12 residues. V lost 10 bases, J lost 5 bases, and 11 bases lay in between. Germline V CDR1 and CDR2: SNHLY, FYNNEI. CDR3 protein: CATGQLNEKLFF. The CDR3 DNA is TGTGCCACCGGACAGTTAAATGAAAAACTGTTTTTT.

This clone was counted at least ten times. V is TRBV21-1 and J is TRBJ2-7; the table assigns TRBD2, which was not confirmed against the DNA. TRBV21-1 is described as a pseudogene. The CDR3 consists of 13 residues. The CDR3 DNA sequence: TGTGCCGGAATGGGACTAGCGGGCTACGAGCAGTACTTC. Encoded protein: CAGMGLAGYEQYF.

V and J are TRBV7-6 and TRBJ2-1; 9 nucleotides agree with TRBD2. J was trimmed by 7 bases and V by 5 bases; bases with no gene match: 12. Germline V lookup: CDR1 SGHVS, CDR2 FNYEAQ. The CDR3 sequence is 16 residues long. CDR3 in DNA: TGTGCCAGCAGCAGTGGGACATCGGCGGGAGGGAATGAGCAGTTCTTC. It translates to CASSSGTSAGGNEQFF.

The chain's CDR3 is CASRGMEAYGYTF. The CDR3 coding sequence is TGTGCCAGCAGAGGGATGGAGGCTTATGGCTACACCTTC. This sequence joins TRBV25-1 and TRBJ1-2; D unclear. V was cut by 6 bases and J by 5 bases, with 13 bases left in between. The CDR3 extends over 13 amino acids. Germline V gene data show CDR1 as MGHDK and CDR2 as SYGVNS.